This T cell receptor beta chain was recovered during a study of CD8 T cells in ankylosing spondylitis. Study-level results: Earlier literature documents some of the motif variants in reactive arthritis synovial fluid and blood. Reportedly, disease-linked clones are significantly enriched in ankylosing spondylitis patients' matched synovial fluid. Characteristic of ankylosing spondylitis blood, it appeared, was a TCR beta motif comprising roughly eight highly homologous variants.

TCRdb fed the 5' RACE reads into MiXCR, producing one record per CDR3 protein. There are about 800,000 distinct CDR3 sequences in the sample; 12% occur only once, and around 0.51% lies in the top ten. The CDR3 is 16 amino acids. CDR1 and CDR2 from the germline V gene are ENHRY and SYGVKD. V was shortened by 4 bases and J by 8 bases, with 21 bases between the two germline ends. Points on this clonotype: Antigen specificity is unknown.

The chain recombines TRBV10-3 with TRBJ2-1; D is ambiguous. The sequenced material came from blood, either unsorted or a sorted T cell fraction (not recorded which). This TCR was sampled from a male donor with ankylosing spondylitis. The CDR3 nucleotides read TGTGCCATCAGTGTTGGGCGGACCTTAGGGCTCGATGAGCAGTTCTTC. Translating gives CAISVGRTLGLDEQFF.